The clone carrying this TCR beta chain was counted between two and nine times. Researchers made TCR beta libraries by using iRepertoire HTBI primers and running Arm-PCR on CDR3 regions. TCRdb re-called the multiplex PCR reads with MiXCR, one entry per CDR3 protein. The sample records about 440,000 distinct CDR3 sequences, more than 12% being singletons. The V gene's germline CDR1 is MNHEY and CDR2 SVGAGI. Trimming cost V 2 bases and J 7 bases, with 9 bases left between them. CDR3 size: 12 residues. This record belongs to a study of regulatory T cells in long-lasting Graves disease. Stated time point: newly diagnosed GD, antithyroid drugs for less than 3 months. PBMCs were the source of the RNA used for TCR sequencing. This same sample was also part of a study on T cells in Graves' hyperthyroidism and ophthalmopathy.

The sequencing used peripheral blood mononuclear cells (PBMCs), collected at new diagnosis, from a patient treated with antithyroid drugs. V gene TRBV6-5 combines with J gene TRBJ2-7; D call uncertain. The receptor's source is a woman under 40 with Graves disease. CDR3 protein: CASSYPPSEQYF. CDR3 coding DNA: TGTGCCAGCAGTTACCCGCCTTCGGAGCAGTACTTC.